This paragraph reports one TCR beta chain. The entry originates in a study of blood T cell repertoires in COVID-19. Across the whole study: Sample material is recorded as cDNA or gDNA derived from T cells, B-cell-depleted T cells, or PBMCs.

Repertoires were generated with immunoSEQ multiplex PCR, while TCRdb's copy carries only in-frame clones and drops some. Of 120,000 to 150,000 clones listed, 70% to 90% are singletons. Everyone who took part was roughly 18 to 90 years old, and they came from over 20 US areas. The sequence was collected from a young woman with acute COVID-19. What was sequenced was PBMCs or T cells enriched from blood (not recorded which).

CDR3 nucleotide sequence: TGTGCCAGCAGCTTAGGTGACAGGACGAACACCGGGGAGCTGTTTTTT. Translating it yields CASSLGDRTNTGELFF. The V and J genes are TRBV7-9 and TRBJ2-2; D is perhaps TRBD1 (6 bases). Germline CDR1 and CDR2: SEHNR and FQNEAQ (reference sequence). The CDR3 is 16 residues long. Trimming took off 1 base at V and 0 bases at J, with 9 bases between the two ends.